The clone carrying this T cell receptor beta chain was recorded at least ten times. Antigen specificity is unknown. CDR3 size: 13 residues. V dropped 3 bases and J dropped 7 bases, with 13 bases sitting between them. The data stem from a study of T-cell reconstitution after alpha-beta-depleted transplantation in children. Study-wide points: Surviving recipient cells, namely T cells and thymic progenitors, were the source of high day-60 TCRbeta diversity in some patients.

Unique molecular identifiers tagged the TCRbeta library. TCRdb processed the PCR reads anew with MiXCR; each CDR3 protein has one entry. The table has under 850,000 distinct CDR3 sequences, around 13% seen once. V is TRBV12-3 or TRBV12-4 and J is TRBJ2-7, with D perhaps matching TRBD1 or TRBD2 (5 bases each). The source is a girl aged 2 to 9 with congenital amegakaryocytic thrombocytopenia, due to receive a stem cell transplant. The specimen was PBMCs, collected before TCRalphabeta/CD19-depleted stem cell transplant. The CDR3 here is CASSLRRDREQYF. Written as DNA, the CDR3 is TGTGCCAGCAGTTTGCGTCGGGACCGAGAGCAGTACTTC.